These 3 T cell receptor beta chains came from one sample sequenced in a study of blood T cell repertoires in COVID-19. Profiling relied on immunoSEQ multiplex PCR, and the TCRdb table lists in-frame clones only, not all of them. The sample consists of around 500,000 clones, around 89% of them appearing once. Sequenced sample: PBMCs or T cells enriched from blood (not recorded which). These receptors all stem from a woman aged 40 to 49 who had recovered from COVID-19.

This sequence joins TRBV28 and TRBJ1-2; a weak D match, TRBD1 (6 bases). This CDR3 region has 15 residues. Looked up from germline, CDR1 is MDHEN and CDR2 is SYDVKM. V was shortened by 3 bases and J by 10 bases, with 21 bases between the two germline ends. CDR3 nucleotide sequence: TGTGCCAGCAGTTTTGTCGGGACAACTTACAACATCTACACCTTC. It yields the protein CASSFVGTTYNIYTF.

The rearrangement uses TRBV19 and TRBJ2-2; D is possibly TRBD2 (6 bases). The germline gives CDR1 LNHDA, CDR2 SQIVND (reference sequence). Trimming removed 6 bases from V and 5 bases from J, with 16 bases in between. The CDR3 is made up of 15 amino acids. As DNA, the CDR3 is TGTGCCAGTAGGCGGGATCGGGTTGGGACCGGGGAGCTGTTTTTT. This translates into CASRRDRVGTGELFF.

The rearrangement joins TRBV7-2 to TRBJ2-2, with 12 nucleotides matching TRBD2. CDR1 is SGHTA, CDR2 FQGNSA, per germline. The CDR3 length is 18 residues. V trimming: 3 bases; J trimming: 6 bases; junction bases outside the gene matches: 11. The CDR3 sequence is CASSFPSTSGSIAGELFF. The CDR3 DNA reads TGTGCCAGCAGCTTTCCCTCGACTAGCGGGAGTATTGCCGGGGAGCTGTTTTTT.